Included here is one TCR beta chain sequence, with context. The antigen is unknown. The data are from a study of blood T cells in healthy people across ages. Broader study findings: Both naive CD4+ cell counts and diversity were greater in long-lived donors than in aged donors. Older age coincided with a roughly linear decline in TCR beta diversity per million T cells. It was held that the diversity estimates obtained from one million T cells were underestimates.

Together with a sample-barcoded 5' primer, a J-beta primer mix was included in a second PCR lasting 7 to 11 cycles. TCRdb called the 5' RACE reads again in MiXCR, with one record for every CDR3 protein. This sample has some 900,000 distinct CDR3 sequences; around 30% occur once, and the top ten carry about 18%. Trimming removed 6 bases at V and 1 base at J, with 12 bases between. The length of the CDR3 is 13 residues. Germline-derived CDR1 and CDR2 are DFQATT and SNEGSKA (reference sequence). The TCR comes from a woman older than 75 in good health. Sequencing used blood. The chain uses TRBV20-1 and TRBJ1-1, with D maybe TRBD1 (5 bases). The CDR3 region has the DNA TGCAGTGCCTTACAGACAGCGAACACTGAAGCTTTCTTT. Translation: CSALQTANTEAFF.